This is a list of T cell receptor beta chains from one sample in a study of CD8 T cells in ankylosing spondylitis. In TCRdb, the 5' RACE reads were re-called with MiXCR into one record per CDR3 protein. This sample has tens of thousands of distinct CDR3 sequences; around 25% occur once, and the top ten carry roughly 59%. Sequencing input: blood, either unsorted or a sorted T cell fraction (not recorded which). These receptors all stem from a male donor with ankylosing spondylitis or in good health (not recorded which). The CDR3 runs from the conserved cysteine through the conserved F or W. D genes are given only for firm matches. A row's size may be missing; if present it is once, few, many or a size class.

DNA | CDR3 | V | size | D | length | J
TGTGCCAGCAGCTCGACTAGCGAGGCCCACAATGAGCAGTTCTTC | CASSSTSEAHNEQFF | TRBV7-9 | many | TRBD2 | 15 | TRBJ2-1
TGCGCCAGCAGCCGGGGACAGGGGGAGAATGAGCAGTTCTTC | CASSRGQGENEQFF | TRBV5-1 | - | TRBD1 | 14 | TRBJ2-1
TGTGCCAGCAGCTTGATCATAGGGTCCTCTGGCTACACCTTC | CASSLIIGSSGYTF | TRBV5-6 | few | - | 14 | TRBJ1-2
TGTGCCAGCAGCGATACCAGGGTTTACCAAGAGACCCAGTACTTC | CASSDTRVYQETQYF | TRBV12-3/TRBV12-4 | once | - | 15 | TRBJ2-5
TGTGCCAGCAGCTTCGGGACAGAGGACTATGGCTACACCTTC | CASSFGTEDYGYTF | TRBV5-5 | few | TRBD1 | 14 | TRBJ1-2
TGCGCCAGCAGACTGACACAAGAGACCCAGTACTTC | CASRLTQETQYF | TRBV5-1 | many | - | 12 | TRBJ2-5
TGCGCCAGCAGCACGTCAGGGGGGAGCACTGAAGCTTTCTTT | CASSTSGGSTEAFF | TRBV5-1 | - | TRBD1 | 14 | TRBJ1-1
TGTGCCAGCAGCTCTAGCGGGAGGACCAAAGAGACCCAGTACTTC | CASSSSGRTKETQYF | TRBV5-6 | - | TRBD2 | 15 | TRBJ2-5
TGTGCCATCAGTCCCTCTGGGCAGGACAATTCACCCCTCCACTTT | CAISPSGQDNSPLHF | TRBV10-3 | - | - | 15 | TRBJ1-6
TGCAGTGCTAGAGGGACAAACAATCAGCCCCAGCATTTT | CSARGTNNQPQHF | TRBV20-1 | - | - | 13 | TRBJ1-5
TGTGCCAGCAGTCCTCTCGGGGAAGGCGAGTTTCAGCCCCAGCATTTT | CASSPLGEGEFQPQHF | TRBV28 | few | - | 16 | TRBJ1-5
TGCAGTGCTAGAGACGGGAGTATCTCCGGGGAGCTGTTTTTT | CSARDGSISGELFF | TRBV20-1 | few | - | 14 | TRBJ2-2
TGCAGTGGGTCAGCGGGAGTTAAAGATACGCAGTATTTT | CSGSAGVKDTQYF | TRBV20-1 | - | TRBD2 | 13 | TRBJ2-3
TGTGCCAGCAGCCCCGGTATGGGGGGCACAGATACGCAGTATTTT | CASSPGMGGTDTQYF | TRBV6-1 | many | - | 15 | TRBJ2-3
TGCGCCAGCAGCTTGGCCGAGGCTAGCGGACAAGAGACCCAGTACTTC | CASSLAEASGQETQYF | TRBV5-1 | - | TRBD2 | 16 | TRBJ2-5
TGTGCCAGCAGGTCCCTTAGGTCTGGGCTCAATCAGCCCCAGCATTTT | CASRSLRSGLNQPQHF | TRBV28 | - | - | 16 | TRBJ1-5
TGTGCCAGCAGCCAGACTAGCGGTAGGGATTCTCAAGAGACCCAGTACTTC | CASSQTSGRDSQETQYF | TRBV6-1 | - | TRBD2 | 17 | TRBJ2-5
TGCAGTGCTATAATGACAGGAGATACGCAGTATTTT | CSAIMTGDTQYF | TRBV20-1 | - | - | 12 | TRBJ2-3
TGTGCCAGCAGTTTTAATTCAGGCCGCATACTATATGGCTACACCTTC | CASSFNSGRILYGYTF | TRBV27 | - | - | 16 | TRBJ1-2
TGCGCCAGCAGCTTGGTCCGGTTATGGGGGACTGAAGCTTTCTTT | CASSLVRLWGTEAFF | TRBV5-1 | few | - | 15 | TRBJ1-1